The 9 T cell receptor beta chains presented below share a single source sample, sequenced in a study of cytomegalovirus exposure and HLA in healthy donors. Primers: 60 Vbeta forward and 13 Jbeta reverse. Only in-frame clones appear in the TCRdb table, and some are missing; sequencing was by immunoSEQ multiplex PCR. The profile shows over 30,000 clones, roughly 90% of them singletons. The material sequenced was PBMCs. The receptors originated from a woman in her 40s in good health and CMV-seropositive.

The chain links TRBV2 to TRBJ2-1; 11 nucleotides match TRBD1. V shed 6 bases, J shed 7 bases, and the junction held 2 bases outside the gene matches. This CDR3 is built from 13 residues. Germline CDR1 SNHLY, CDR2 FYNNEI. The CDR3 coding sequence is TGTGCCAGCAGGGACAGGGGGCTTAATGAGCAGTTCTTC. Translating it yields CASRDRGLNEQFF.

This clone has a handful of counts. V usage is TRBV5-6 and J usage is TRBJ1-1, with 10 bases identical to TRBD1. The V segment lost 3 bases and the J segment 5 bases; nucleotides outside the gene matches: 7. The CDR3 loop spans 15 amino acids. In germline, CDR1 is SGHDT, CDR2 YYEEEE. The CDR3 loop is CASSWGQGSWTEAFF. CDR3 in DNA: TGTGCCAGCAGCTGGGGACAGGGGTCGTGGACTGAAGCTTTCTTT. The full variable domain, with the rest looked up from reference TRBV5-6 and TRBJ1-1, is DAGVTQSPTHLIKTRGQQVTLRCSPKSGHDTVSWYQQALGQGPQFIFQYYEEEERQRGNFPDRFSGHQFPNYSSELNVNALLLGDSALYLCASSWGQGSWTEAFFGQGTRLTVV.

This chain joins TRBV4-3 and TRBJ2-1; D unresolved. The CDR3 covers 14 residues. Trimming cost V 0 bases and J 2 bases, with 5 bases left between them. Germline loops: CDR1 LGHNA, CDR2 YSLEER. The CDR3 sequence: CASSQESAYNEQFF. The CDR3 DNA reads TGCGCCAGCAGCCAAGAATCGGCCTACAATGAGCAGTTCTTC.

The chain carries TRBV7-9 and TRBJ2-1, with 8 bases aligning to TRBD2. The CDR3 loop spans 18 amino acids. Germline V gene data show CDR1 as SEHNR and CDR2 as FQNEAQ (reference sequence). The J segment lost 6 bases and the V segment lost 5 bases, leaving 18 bases of the junction unmatched. CDR3 sequence: CASSPLPGRGDRLNEQFF. The CDR3 region has the DNA TGTGCCAGCAGCCCACTACCGGGGCGGGGGGATCGTCTCAATGAGCAGTTCTTC.

The rearrangement joins TRBV7-2 to TRBJ1-5; the D is unclear. V dropped 5 bases and J dropped 1 base, with 9 bases sitting between them. The CDR3 is made up of 14 amino acids. Germline-derived CDR1 and CDR2 are SGHTA and FQGNSA. The CDR3 DNA reads TGTGCCAGCAGCACGGTCGCGAGCAATCAGCCCCAGCATTTT. Translation: CASSTVASNQPQHF.

This clone occurred a few times. V is TRBV6-6 and J is TRBJ1-2; no firm D call. Between the trimmed V and J ends, which lost 2 bases and 10 bases, there was a span of 5 bases. The V gene's germline CDR1 is MNHNY and CDR2 SVGAGI (reference sequence). CDR3 size: 10 residues. CDR3 coding DNA: TGTGCCAGCAGTTACCGGGACTACACCTTC. It specifies CASSYRDYTF.

V and J are TRBV7-2 and TRBJ1-1; D uncertain. Trimming took 5 bases from V and 4 from J, leaving 14 bases between them. CDR3 length: 14 amino acids. Germline loops: CDR1 SGHTA, CDR2 FQGNSA. In DNA form, the CDR3 reads TGTGCCAGCAGCCAAGAAGCGGCGGGCACTGAAGCTTTCTTT. Translation gives CASSQEAAGTEAFF. The full variable domain, with the rest looked up from reference TRBV7-2 and TRBJ1-1, is GAGVSQSPSNKVTEKGKDVELRCDPISGHTALYWYRQSLGQGLEFLIYFQGNSAPDKSGLPSDRFSAERTGGSVSTLTIQRTQQEDSAVYLCASSQEAAGTEAFFGQGTRLTVV.

With regard to this clone: Other DNA sequences in this specimen translate into the identical CDR3. The rearrangement uses TRBV6-1 and TRBJ1-5, with 10 bases identical to TRBD1. Losses at the gene ends were 6 bases for V and 6 bases for J; bases not matched to a gene: 8. The germline gives CDR1 MNHNS, CDR2 SASEGT. The CDR3 loop spans 15 amino acids. The chain's CDR3 is CASRTGGAVSQPQHF. Written as DNA, the CDR3 is TGTGCCAGCAGGACAGGGGGCGCGGTTAGTCAGCCCCAGCATTTT.

The rearrangement uses TRBV7-7 and TRBJ2-7, with TRBD1 identical over 7 bases. The CDR3 has 15 amino acids. In germline, CDR1 is SSHAT, CDR2 FNYEAQ (reference sequence). V lost 2 bases and J lost 3; bases outside the gene matches: 7. The CDR3 spells CASSLWGTEYYEQYF. The DNA of the CDR3 is TGTGCCAGCAGCTTATGGGGGACAGAGTACTACGAGCAGTACTTC.